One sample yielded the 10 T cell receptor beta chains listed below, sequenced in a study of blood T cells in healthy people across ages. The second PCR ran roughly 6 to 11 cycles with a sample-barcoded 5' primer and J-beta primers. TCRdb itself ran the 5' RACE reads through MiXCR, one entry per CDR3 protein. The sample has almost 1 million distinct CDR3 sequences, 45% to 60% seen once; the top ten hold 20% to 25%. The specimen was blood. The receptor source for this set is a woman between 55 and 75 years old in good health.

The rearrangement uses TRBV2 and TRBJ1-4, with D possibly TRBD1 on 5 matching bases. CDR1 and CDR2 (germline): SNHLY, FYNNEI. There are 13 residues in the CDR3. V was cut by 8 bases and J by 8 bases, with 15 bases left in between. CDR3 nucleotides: TGTGCCAGCCGCAGGACATTGGGGGAAAAACTGTTTTTT. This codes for CASRRTLGEKLFF.

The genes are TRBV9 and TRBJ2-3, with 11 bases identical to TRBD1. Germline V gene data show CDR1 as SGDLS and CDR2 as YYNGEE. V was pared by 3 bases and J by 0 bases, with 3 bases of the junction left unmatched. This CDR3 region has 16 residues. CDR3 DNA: TGTGCCAGCAGCGCCGGGACAGGGGGGAGCACAGATACGCAGTATTTT. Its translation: CASSAGTGGSTDTQYF.

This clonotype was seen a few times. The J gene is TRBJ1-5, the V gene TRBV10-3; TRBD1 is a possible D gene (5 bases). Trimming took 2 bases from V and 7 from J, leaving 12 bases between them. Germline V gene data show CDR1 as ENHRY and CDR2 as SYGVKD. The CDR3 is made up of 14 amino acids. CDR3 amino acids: CAISEREGMQPQHF. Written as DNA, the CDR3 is TGTGCCATCAGTGAGAGGGAGGGGATGCAGCCCCAGCATTTT.

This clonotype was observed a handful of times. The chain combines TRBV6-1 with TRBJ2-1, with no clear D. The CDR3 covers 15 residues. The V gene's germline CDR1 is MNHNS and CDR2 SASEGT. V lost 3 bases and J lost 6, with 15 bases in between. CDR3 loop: CASSEWALRANEQFF. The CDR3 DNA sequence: TGTGCCAGCAGTGAGTGGGCCCTTCGGGCCAATGAGCAGTTCTTC.

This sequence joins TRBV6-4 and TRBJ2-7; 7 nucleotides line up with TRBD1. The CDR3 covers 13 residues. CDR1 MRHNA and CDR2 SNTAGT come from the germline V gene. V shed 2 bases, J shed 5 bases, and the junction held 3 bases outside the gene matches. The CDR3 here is CASSDRQGHEQYF. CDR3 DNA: TGTGCCAGCAGTGACCGACAGGGCCACGAGCAGTACTTC.

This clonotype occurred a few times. CDR3 sequence (DNA): TGCGCCAGCAGCCAAGGTGGCGGTCGAACACCCCTCCACTTT. Protein: CASSQGGGRTPLHF. The V and J genes are TRBV4-3 and TRBJ1-6; D gene uncertain. V was shortened by 1 base and J by 11 bases, with 12 bases between the two germline ends. The CDR3 loop spans 14 amino acids. Germline V CDR1 and CDR2: LGHNA, YSLEER.

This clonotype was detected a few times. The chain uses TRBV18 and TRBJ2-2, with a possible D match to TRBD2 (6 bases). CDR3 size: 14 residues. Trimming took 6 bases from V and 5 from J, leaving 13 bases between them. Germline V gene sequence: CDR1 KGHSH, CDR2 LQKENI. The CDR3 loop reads CASSGRGGTGELFF. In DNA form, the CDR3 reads TGTGCCAGCTCGGGACGGGGAGGAACCGGGGAGCTGTTTTTT.

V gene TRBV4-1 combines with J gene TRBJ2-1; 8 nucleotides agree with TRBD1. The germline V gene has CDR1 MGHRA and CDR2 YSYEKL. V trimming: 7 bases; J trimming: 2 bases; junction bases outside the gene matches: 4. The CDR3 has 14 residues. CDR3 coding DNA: TGCGCCAGCACCGAGGACAGGGCCTACAATGAGCAGTTCTTC. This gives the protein CASTEDRAYNEQFF.

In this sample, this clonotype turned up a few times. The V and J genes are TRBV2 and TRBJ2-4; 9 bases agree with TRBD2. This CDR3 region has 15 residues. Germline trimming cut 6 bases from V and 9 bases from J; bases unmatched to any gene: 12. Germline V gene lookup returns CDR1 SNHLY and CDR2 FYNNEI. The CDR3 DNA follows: TGTGCCAGCAGGCCGACTAGCGGAGCTGAGAGCATTCAGTACTTC. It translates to CASRPTSGAESIQYF. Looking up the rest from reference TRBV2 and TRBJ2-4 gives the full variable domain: EPEVTQTPSHQVTQMGQEVILRCVPISNHLYFYWYRQILGQKVEFLVSFYNNEISEKSEIFDDQFSVERPDGSNFTLKIRSTKLEDSAMYFCASRPTSGAESIQYFGAGTRLSVL.

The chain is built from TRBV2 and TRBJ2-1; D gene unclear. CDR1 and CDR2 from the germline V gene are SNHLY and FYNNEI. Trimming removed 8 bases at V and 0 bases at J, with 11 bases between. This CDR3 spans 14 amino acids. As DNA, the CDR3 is TGTGCCAGCGTCCCTCAGAGCTCCTACAATGAGCAGTTCTTC. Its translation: CASVPQSSYNEQFF. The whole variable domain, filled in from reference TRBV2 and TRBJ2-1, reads EPEVTQTPSHQVTQMGQEVILRCVPISNHLYFYWYRQILGQKVEFLVSFYNNEISEKSEIFDDQFSVERPDGSNFTLKIRSTKLEDSAMYFCASVPQSSYNEQFFGPGTRLTVL.